These 15 T cell receptor beta chains originate from one sample sequenced in a study of shared clonotypes between healthy human individuals. Assay: immunoSEQ multiplex PCR; the TCRdb copy retains only in-frame clones and omits some. The top ten clones hold roughly 0.36% of a sample with some 2.3 million clones, about 92% of them seen once. Sequencing used naive CD4+ T cells from PBMCs. Subset here: CD45RA+ positively selected. The source of these receptors is a man between 18 and 29 years old in good health. Some clones in this sample may be carry-over from other donors' samples.

This clone was recorded once. The rearrangement links TRBV7-9 to TRBJ2-5; no reliable D call. CDR3 length: 14 residues. The germline CDR1 and CDR2 sequences are SEHNR and FQNEAQ (reference sequence). Trimming removed 7 bases at V and 5 bases at J, with 17 bases between. The CDR3 protein is CASKPLGNGETQYF. The CDR3 nucleotides read TGTGCCAGCAAACCCCTTGGGAACGGGGAGACCCAGTACTTC.

The chain combines TRBV5-1 with TRBJ2-7, with 9 bases identical to TRBD2. V lost 0 bases to trimming and J lost 3 bases; unmatched junction nucleotides: 10. This CDR3 spans 17 amino acids. Germline CDR1 reads SGHRS; CDR2 reads YFSETQ. As DNA, the CDR3 is TGCGCCAGCAGCTTGGCTCAACTAGCGGGTGGGCTCTACGAGCAGTACTTC. It yields the protein CASSLAQLAGGLYEQYF.

The chain is built from TRBV28 and TRBJ2-1, with 12 bases fitting TRBD2. V shed 5 bases and J 0 bases; nucleotides not matched to a gene: 11. The germline gives CDR1 MDHEN, CDR2 SYDVKM. This CDR3 has 19 amino acids. The CDR3 coding sequence is TGTGCCAGCAGTGCCCCGGGACTAGCGGGCCGCAGCTCCTACAATGAGCAGTTCTTC. Translating it yields CASSAPGLAGRSSYNEQFF.

The chain employs TRBV23-1 and TRBJ1-2, with D hard to call. TRBV23-1 is assigned to the ORF class and has an uncertain function. Trimming shortened V by 0 bases and J by 6 bases, and 17 bases separated the two germline ends. This CDR3 is built from 16 residues. In DNA, the CDR3 is TGCGCCAGCAGTCAATCTAAGGACCCTGTTAGGGATGGCTACACCTTC. Translation: CASSQSKDPVRDGYTF.

The V gene is TRBV28, the J gene TRBJ1-5, with 7 nucleotides matching TRBD1. The CDR3 consists of 18 residues. The V segment lost 3 bases and the J segment 1 base; nucleotides outside the gene matches: 12. In germline, CDR1 is MDHEN, CDR2 SYDVKM. In DNA form, the CDR3 reads TGTGCCAGCAGTTTGGGACCCAGGGGGACAACCAGCAATCAGCCCCAGCATTTT. It yields the protein CASSLGPRGTTSNQPQHF.

The chain recombines TRBV5-4 with TRBJ2-5; D possibly uses TRBD1 or TRBD2 (5 bases each). The CDR3 covers 15 residues. V lost 5 bases, J lost 5 bases, and 19 bases lay in between. CDR1 and CDR2 from the germline V gene are SGHNT and YYREEE (reference sequence). The CDR3: CASRHDLGDRETQYF. Written as DNA, the CDR3 is TGTGCCAGCAGACACGACTTGGGGGATAGGGAGACCCAGTACTTC.

The V and J genes are TRBV13 and TRBJ2-1, with 9 nucleotides matching TRBD2. V was clipped by 4 bases and J by 0 bases; unmatched bases: 22. The CDR3 is made up of 22 amino acids. From germline, CDR1 is PRHDT and CDR2 FYEKMQ (reference sequence). The CDR3 sequence is CASSSRRQGLVTSGTSYNEQFF. The CDR3 nucleotides read TGTGCCAGCAGCTCAAGGCGTCAGGGCCTGGTGACTAGCGGAACCTCCTACAATGAGCAGTTCTTC. The variable domain in full, with the rest retrieved from reference TRBV13 and TRBJ2-1, is AAGVIQSPRHLIKEKRETATLKCYPIPRHDTVYWYQQGPGQDPQFLISFYEKMQSDKGSIPDRFSAQQFSDYHSELNMSSLELGDSALYFCASSSRRQGLVTSGTSYNEQFFGPGTRLTVL.

The V and J genes are TRBV21-1 and TRBJ1-2; the table assigns TRBD1, which was not confirmed against the DNA. TRBV21-1 is a listed pseudogene. The CDR3 sequence is 13 residues long. CDR3 loop: CASSKHRGYGYTF. The CDR3 coding sequence is TGTGCCAGCAGCAAACACAGGGGGTATGGCTACACCTTC.

The gene calls are TRBV27 and TRBJ2-7, with unresolved D. CDR3 length: 14 residues. V was pared by 1 base and J by 1 base, with 8 bases between. Germline loops: CDR1 MNHEY, CDR2 SMNVEV (reference sequence). CDR3 sequence reads: CASSLFRTSYEQYF. CDR3 in DNA: TGTGCCAGCAGTTTATTTCGAACTTCCTACGAGCAGTACTTC.

As regards this clone: A read error may produce the germline difference seen at one junction end. At the DNA level, this CDR3 is encoded by other sequences in the same sample as well. V is TRBV2 and J is TRBJ2-7; D not resolved. Germline values: CDR1 SNHLY, CDR2 FYNNEI. The CDR3 is made up of 10 amino acids. CDR3 bases: TGTGCCAGCGGTGACTACGAGCAGTACTTC. Translated, it gives CASGDYEQYF. The variable domain in full, with the rest retrieved from reference TRBV2 and TRBJ2-7, is EPEVTQTPSHQVTQMGQEVILRCVPISNHLYFYWYRQILGQKVEFLVSFYNNEISEKSEIFDDQFSVERPDGSNFTLKIRSTKLEDSAMYFCASGDYEQYFGPGTRLTVT.

This chain links TRBV28 with TRBJ1-5, with unresolved D. CDR3 length: 16 amino acids. Germline V gives CDR1 MDHEN, CDR2 SYDVKM. Trimming took off 5 bases at V and 4 bases at J, with 18 bases between the two ends. CDR3 bases: TGTGCCAGCAGTGCCCCCGTCGGCGGAATAAATCAGCCCCAGCATTTT. Its translation: CASSAPVGGINQPQHF.

The rearrangement links TRBV4-1 to TRBJ1-4, with TRBD1 matching over 7 bases. J was trimmed by 1 base and V by 4 bases; bases with no gene match: 9. Germline assignment: CDR1 MGHRA and CDR2 YSYEKL. This CDR3 spans 17 amino acids. The CDR3 DNA reads as TGCGCCAGCAGCCGCCAGGCTGCAGGGGGAACTAATGAAAAACTGTTTTTT. Translated: CASSRQAAGGTNEKLFF.

The V gene is TRBV6-1, the J gene TRBJ1-2; perhaps TRBD1 as D (5 bases). This CDR3 spans 13 amino acids. The germline gives CDR1 MNHNS, CDR2 SASEGT. Trimming stripped 3 bases from V and 8 bases from J, with 13 bases between. CDR3 sequence reads: CASSEQGGKGYTF. The CDR3 DNA reads TGTGCCAGCAGTGAGCAGGGAGGGAAGGGCTACACCTTC.

The chain joins TRBV5-5 to TRBJ2-1, with TRBD1 as a possible D gene (5 bases). The CDR3 runs to 16 residues. Germline values: CDR1 SGHKS, CDR2 YYEKEE (reference sequence). V gave up 0 bases and J gave up 0 bases, with 10 bases separating them. For the CDR3, the DNA is TGTGCCAGCAGCTTGGTCGGACAAAGCTCCTACAATGAGCAGTTCTTC. This sequence encodes CASSLVGQSSYNEQFF. The variable domain in full, with the rest retrieved from reference TRBV5-5 and TRBJ2-1, is DAGVTQSPTHLIKTRGQQVTLRCSPISGHKSVSWYQQVLGQGPQFIFQYYEKEERGRGNFPDRFSARQFPNYSSELNVNALLLGDSALYLCASSLVGQSSYNEQFFGPGTRLTVL.

The chain couples TRBV9 to TRBJ2-7, with a possible D match to TRBD1 (5 bases). Germline values: CDR1 SGDLS, CDR2 YYNGEE. The V end lost 3 bases, the J end lost 6 bases, and 16 bases lay between the germline ends. The CDR3 loop spans 14 amino acids. The CDR3 DNA reads as TGTGCCAGCAGCGGCCGGGTCCAGGGTGCCGAGCAGTACTTC. Amino acids: CASSGRVQGAEQYF.